The 17 T cell receptor beta chains below come from one sample, sequenced in a study of blood T cell repertoires in COVID-19 (dated by TCRdb to the early 2020s). The method was the immunoSEQ multiplex PCR assay. This immuneACCESS table, as held by TCRdb, lists in-frame sequences with V and J called but not all clones. Of the missing ones, under half trace to an unresolved V gene in checked studies; the others have no known cause. Present in this sample are just under 350,000 clones, 65% to 85% of which were seen just once. Approximately 3.1% of the sample is taken by the ten largest. The sequencing sample was made of peripheral blood. These receptors originate from a man aged 25-45 years with active or convalescent COVID-19.

V and J are TRBV6-1 and TRBJ2-3; TRBD2 agrees at 10 bases. The V segment lost 1 base and the J segment 9 bases; nucleotides outside the gene matches: 7. The CDR3 contains 15 residues. CDR1 is MNHNS, CDR2 SASEGT, per germline. The CDR3 loop is CASSEVAGGFDTQYF. CDR3 DNA sequence: TGTGCCAGCAGTGAAGTAGCGGGGGGATTCGACACGCAGTATTTT.

The gene calls are TRBV19 and TRBJ1-2, with unresolved D. The CDR3 length is 12 residues. Per the germline V gene, CDR1 is LNHDA and CDR2 is SQIVND (reference sequence). The ends were cut back, 7 bases at V and 3 bases at J, with 9 bases in the middle. The DNA of the CDR3 is TGTGCCAGTAAATCCGTCGACTATGGCTACACCTTC. Its protein product is CASKSVDYGYTF.

This chain connects TRBV5-1 to TRBJ2-7; 9 bases are shared with TRBD1. The CDR3 is made up of 15 amino acids. With 0 bases clipped from V and 6 bases from J, the junction kept 7 bases outside the gene matches. In germline, CDR1 is SGHRS, CDR2 YFSETQ. In DNA form, the CDR3 reads TGCGCCAGCAGCTTGGTGGGACAGGGTGTGGCCGAGCAGTACTTC. This translates into CASSLVGQGVAEQYF.

The gene calls are TRBV7-2 and TRBJ1-3, with D possibly TRBD1 on 6 matching bases. This CDR3 spans 17 amino acids. Germline V lookup: CDR1 SGHTA, CDR2 FQGNSA. The V end lost 3 bases, the J end lost 0 bases, and 15 bases lay between the germline ends. The CDR3 loop reads CASSLWTESYSGNTIYF. CDR3 nucleotide sequence: TGTGCCAGCAGCTTGTGGACAGAGAGCTACTCTGGAAACACCATATATTTT.

The rearrangement links TRBV5-1 to TRBJ2-5; 8 bases align to TRBD2. After removal of 4 bases from V and 1 base from J, the junction contained 3 bases not matched to a gene. The CDR3 is 14 amino acids. Germline V gene data show CDR1 as SGHRS and CDR2 as YFSETQ. The CDR3 here is CASSPTSGQETQYF. CDR3 nucleotide sequence: TGCGCCAGCAGCCCCACTAGCGGCCAAGAGACCCAGTACTTC.

Regarding this clone: Other DNA sequences in this specimen translate into the identical CDR3. J is TRBJ2-5 and V is TRBV5-1, with D perhaps TRBD1 (6 bases). CDR3 size: 13 residues. The germline V and J ends were trimmed by 1 base and 5 bases, with 9 bases remaining between them. Germline V gene sequence: CDR1 SGHRS, CDR2 YFSETQ. The CDR3 DNA reads TGCGCCAGCAGCTTGCAGGGGTGGGAGACCCAGTACTTC. Its translation is CASSLQGWETQYF.

The chain carries TRBV4-1 and TRBJ2-2; no clear D gene. The germline gives CDR1 MGHRA, CDR2 YSYEKL. The V and J ends lost 1 base and 3 bases respectively, with 6 bases between them. CDR3 length equals 14 residues. CDR3: CASSQGLYTGELFF. CDR3 nucleotide sequence: TGCGCCAGCAGCCAAGGCCTATACACCGGGGAGCTGTTTTTT.

This clone has a single count. The chain joins TRBV11-3 to TRBJ2-2; D perhaps matches TRBD1 (6 bases). Trimming removed 6 bases at V and 5 bases at J, with 16 bases between. The CDR3 runs 15 residues. The germline CDR1 and CDR2 sequences are SGHNT and YENEEA. CDR3 region: CASSTDSTKTGELFF. In DNA form, the CDR3 reads TGTGCCAGCAGTACGGACAGCACCAAAACCGGGGAGCTGTTTTTT.

V is TRBV5-4 and J is TRBJ2-1; no definite D call. V lost 2 bases, J lost 7 bases, and 19 bases lay in between. The CDR3 is 16 amino acids. Germline-derived CDR1 and CDR2 are SGHNT and YYREEE (reference sequence). CDR3 loop: CASSFGLKVTVNEQFF. Here the CDR3 DNA reads TGTGCCAGCAGCTTTGGGCTGAAGGTAACAGTAAATGAGCAGTTCTTC.

A single count supports this clone. The chain joins TRBV19 to TRBJ1-5; D gene ambiguous. CDR1 LNHDA and CDR2 SQIVND come from the germline V gene (reference sequence). V dropped 3 bases and J dropped 3 bases, with 15 bases sitting between them. CDR3 length: 16 residues. CDR3 region: CASSIGPPRFNQPQHF. For the CDR3, the DNA is TGTGCCAGTAGTATTGGGCCACCCCGATTCAATCAGCCCCAGCATTTT.

J is TRBJ1-2 and V is TRBV20-1; possible D gene TRBD1, 5 bases. V was cut by 5 bases and J by 8 bases, with 12 bases left in between. CDR1 DFQATT and CDR2 SNEGSKA come from the germline V gene (reference sequence). The CDR3 contains 11 residues. For the CDR3, the DNA is TGCAGTGCTGACAGACCAAGCGGCTACACCTTC. Translating it yields CSADRPSGYTF.

The gene calls are TRBV7-2 and TRBJ1-2; TRBD1 matches 7 bases. J was trimmed by 3 bases and V by 6 bases; bases with no gene match: 10. The length of the CDR3 is 15 residues. CDR1 SGHTA and CDR2 FQGNSA come from the germline V gene. This CDR3 is CASSQLNTGDYGYTF. The DNA of the CDR3 is TGTGCCAGCAGTCAACTAAACACAGGGGACTATGGCTACACCTTC.

There are a few counts of this clone. V usage is TRBV30 and J usage is TRBJ2-7, with 8 bases identical to TRBD1. The CDR3 runs to 12 residues. CDR1 is GTSNPN, CDR2 SVGIG, per germline (reference sequence). Losses at the gene ends were 5 bases for V and 3 bases for J; bases not matched to a gene: 3. The CDR3 here is CAWQTGDYEQYF. As DNA, the CDR3 is TGTGCCTGGCAGACAGGGGACTACGAGCAGTACTTC.

This clone has a handful of counts. The chain joins TRBV11-2 to TRBJ1-1; D possibly corresponds to TRBD1 (5 bases). V gave up 1 base and J gave up 10 bases, with 13 bases separating them. The CDR3 is 13 residues long. Per the germline V gene, CDR1 is SGHAT and CDR2 is FQNNGV. CDR3 bases: TGTGCCAGCAGCTTAGGGGGCGGCGGGGGAGCTTTCTTT. The encoded protein is CASSLGGGGGAFF.

J is TRBJ2-1 and V is TRBV6-2 or TRBV6-3; TRBD1 aligns across 8 bases. The CDR3 runs to 14 residues. V trimming: 5 bases; J trimming: 11 bases; junction bases outside the gene matches: 11. Germline lookup yields CDR1 MNHEY and CDR2 SVGEGT. In DNA, the CDR3 is TGTGCCAGCAGTCCACGAGGGCAGGGGGCGCAGCAGTTCTTC. Amino acids: CASSPRGQGAQQFF.

This chain uses TRBV28 with TRBJ1-1; D may be TRBD1 (5 bases). The CDR3 runs 14 residues. The germline gives CDR1 MDHEN, CDR2 SYDVKM. V gave up 6 bases and J gave up 2 bases, with 13 bases separating them. In DNA form, the CDR3 reads TGTGCCAGCAGCCTGACAGAGGTTAACACTGAAGCTTTCTTT. It encodes CASSLTEVNTEAFF.

The rearrangement uses TRBV29-1 and TRBJ2-7, with a tentative D call TRBD1 (7 bases). CDR3 length equals 13 residues. Germline CDR1 SQVTM, CDR2 ANQGSEA. The CDR3 sequence is CRFVRGAVSEQYF. Written as DNA, the CDR3 is TGCAGATTTGTCAGGGGGGCAGTCTCCGAGCAGTACTTC.